This TCR beta chain was obtained from a study of blood T cell repertoires in COVID-19. Turning to the study itself: The origin of the acute and convalescent COVID-19 samples was the United States, Italy and Spain. The cDNA or gDNA used as material had been derived from T cells, B-cell-depleted T cells, or PBMCs.

TCRdb's table, derived via immunoSEQ multiplex PCR, lists solely in-frame clones and lacks some. The data show around 230,000 clones, approximately 82% seen once. In germline, CDR1 is SGHRS, CDR2 YFSETQ. V lost 4 bases to trimming and J lost 0 bases, with 13 bases between them. The CDR3 extends over 15 amino acids. Input material: PBMCs or T cells enriched from blood (not recorded which). The TCR comes from a man in his forties or fifties who had recovered from COVID-19. This sequence joins TRBV5-1 and TRBJ1-1; tentative D call: TRBD1 (6 bases). CDR3 residues: CASSGQDSMNTEAFF. Here the CDR3 DNA reads TGCGCCAGCAGCGGGCAGGACAGTATGAACACTGAAGCTTTCTTT.